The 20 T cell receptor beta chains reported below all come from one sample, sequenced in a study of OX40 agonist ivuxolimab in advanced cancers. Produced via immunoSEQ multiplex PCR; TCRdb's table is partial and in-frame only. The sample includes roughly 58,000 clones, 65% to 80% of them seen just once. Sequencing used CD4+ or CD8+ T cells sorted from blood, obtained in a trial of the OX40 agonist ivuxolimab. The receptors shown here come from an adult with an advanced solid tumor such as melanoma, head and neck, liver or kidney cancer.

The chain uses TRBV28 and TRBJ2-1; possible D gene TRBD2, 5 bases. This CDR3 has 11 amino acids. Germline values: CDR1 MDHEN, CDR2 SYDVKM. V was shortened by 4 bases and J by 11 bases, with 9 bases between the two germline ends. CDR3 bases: TGTGCCAGCAGTTCCGAGCGGAAGCAGTTCTTC. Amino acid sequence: CASSSERKQFF.

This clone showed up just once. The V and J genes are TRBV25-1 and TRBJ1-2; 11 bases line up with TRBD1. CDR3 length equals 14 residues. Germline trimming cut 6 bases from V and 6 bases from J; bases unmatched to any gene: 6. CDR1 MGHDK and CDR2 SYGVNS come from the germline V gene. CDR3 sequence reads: CASRSTDRGHGYTF. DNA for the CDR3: TGTGCCAGCAGATCTACGGACAGGGGGCATGGCTACACCTTC.

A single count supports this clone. The CDR3 loop is CASREQGSHYNEQFF. DNA of the CDR3: TGTGCCAGCAGAGAACAGGGATCCCACTACAATGAGCAGTTCTTC. The rearrangement joins TRBV6-6 to TRBJ2-1, with D perhaps TRBD1 (6 bases). Germline CDR1 is MNHNY and CDR2 is SVGAGI (reference sequence). The CDR3 loop spans 15 amino acids. V was shortened by 6 bases and J by 3 bases, with 15 bases between the two germline ends.

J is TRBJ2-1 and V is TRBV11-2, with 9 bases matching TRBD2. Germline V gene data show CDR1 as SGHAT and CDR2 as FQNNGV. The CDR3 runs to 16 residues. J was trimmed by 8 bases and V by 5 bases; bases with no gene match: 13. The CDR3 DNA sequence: TGTGCCAGCAGCCGCCGGCTAGCGGGAATGGGGGATGAGCAGTTCTTC. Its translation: CASSRRLAGMGDEQFF.

CDR3 residues: CARPQGSNQPQHF. Here the CDR3 DNA reads TGTGCCAGGCCACAGGGGAGCAATCAGCCCCAGCATTTT. V and J are TRBV21-1 and TRBJ1-5; the table's D call TRBD1 went unverified against the DNA. TRBV21-1 is listed as a pseudogene. The CDR3 covers 13 residues.

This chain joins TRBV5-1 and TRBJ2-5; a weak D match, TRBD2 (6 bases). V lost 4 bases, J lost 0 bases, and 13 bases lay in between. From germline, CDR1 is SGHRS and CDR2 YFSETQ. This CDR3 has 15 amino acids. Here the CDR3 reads CASSPQGGHQETQYF. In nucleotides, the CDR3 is TGCGCCAGCAGCCCCCAGGGAGGCCACCAAGAGACCCAGTACTTC.

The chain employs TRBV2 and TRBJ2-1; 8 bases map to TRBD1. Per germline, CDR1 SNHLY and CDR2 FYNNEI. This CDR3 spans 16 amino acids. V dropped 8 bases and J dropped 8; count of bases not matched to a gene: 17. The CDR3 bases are TGTGCCAGCTACCCCTGGACAGGGAGGATTGAGGATGAGCAGTTCTTC. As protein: CASYPWTGRIEDEQFF.

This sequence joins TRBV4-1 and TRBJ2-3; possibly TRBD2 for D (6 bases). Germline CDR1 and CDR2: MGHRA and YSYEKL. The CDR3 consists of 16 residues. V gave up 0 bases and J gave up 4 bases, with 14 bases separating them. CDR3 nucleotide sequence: TGCGCCAGCAGCCAAGATCCGGGACTTCCGGCAGATACGCAGTATTTT. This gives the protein CASSQDPGLPADTQYF.

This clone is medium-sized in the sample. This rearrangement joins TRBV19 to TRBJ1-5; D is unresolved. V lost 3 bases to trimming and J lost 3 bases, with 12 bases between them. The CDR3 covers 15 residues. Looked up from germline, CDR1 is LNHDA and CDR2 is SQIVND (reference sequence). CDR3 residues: CASSMTRVDNQPQHF. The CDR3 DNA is TGTGCCAGTAGTATGACTCGGGTTGACAATCAGCCCCAGCATTTT.

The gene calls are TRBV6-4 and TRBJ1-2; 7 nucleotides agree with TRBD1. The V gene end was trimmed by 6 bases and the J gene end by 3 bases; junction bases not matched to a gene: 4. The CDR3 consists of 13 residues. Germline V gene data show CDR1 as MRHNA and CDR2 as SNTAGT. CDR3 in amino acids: CASRPDRDYGYTF. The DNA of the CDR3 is TGTGCCAGCAGACCCGACAGGGACTATGGCTACACCTTC.

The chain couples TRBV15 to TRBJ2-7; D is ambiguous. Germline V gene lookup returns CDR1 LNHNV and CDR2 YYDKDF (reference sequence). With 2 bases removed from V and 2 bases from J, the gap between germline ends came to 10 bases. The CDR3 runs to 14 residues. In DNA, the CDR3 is TGTGCCACCAGCAGAACCCGAGGCGCCTACGAGCAGTACTTC. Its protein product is CATSRTRGAYEQYF.

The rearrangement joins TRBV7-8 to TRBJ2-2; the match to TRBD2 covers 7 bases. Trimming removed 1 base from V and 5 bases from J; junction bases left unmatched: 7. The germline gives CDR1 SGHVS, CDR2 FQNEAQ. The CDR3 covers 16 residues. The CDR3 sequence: CASSLVGRTRTGELFF. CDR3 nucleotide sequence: TGTGCCAGCAGCTTAGTCGGGAGGACGAGGACCGGGGAGCTGTTTTTT.

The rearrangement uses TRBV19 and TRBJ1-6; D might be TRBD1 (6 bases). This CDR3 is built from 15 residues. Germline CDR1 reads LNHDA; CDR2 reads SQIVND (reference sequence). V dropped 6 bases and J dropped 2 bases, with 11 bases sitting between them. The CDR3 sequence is CASRSTGPYNSPLHF. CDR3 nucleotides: TGTGCCAGTAGGAGTACAGGGCCCTATAATTCACCCCTCCACTTT. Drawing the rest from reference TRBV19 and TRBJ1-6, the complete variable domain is DGGITQSPKYLFRKEGQNVTLSCEQNLNHDAMYWYRQDPGQGLRLIYYSQIVNDFQKGDIAEGYSVSREKKESFPLTVTSAQKNPTAFYLCASRSTGPYNSPLHFGNGTRLTVT.

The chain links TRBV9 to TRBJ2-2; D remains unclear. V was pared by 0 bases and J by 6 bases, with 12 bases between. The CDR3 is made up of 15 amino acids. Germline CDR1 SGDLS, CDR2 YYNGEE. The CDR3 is CASSVVSIGAGELFF. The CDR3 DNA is TGTGCCAGCAGCGTAGTATCAATCGGAGCCGGGGAGCTGTTTTTT. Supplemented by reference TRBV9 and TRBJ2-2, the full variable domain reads DSGVTQTPKHLITATGQRVTLRCSPRSGDLSVYWYQQSLDQGLQFLIQYYNGEERAKGNILERFSAQQFPDLHSELNLSSLELGDSALYFCASSVVSIGAGELFFGEGSRLTVL.

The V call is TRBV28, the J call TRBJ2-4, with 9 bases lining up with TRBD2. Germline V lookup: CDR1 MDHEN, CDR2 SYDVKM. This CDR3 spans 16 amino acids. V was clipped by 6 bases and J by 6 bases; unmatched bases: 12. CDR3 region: CASRERGDLRANIQYF. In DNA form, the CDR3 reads TGTGCCAGCAGAGAGCGGGGGGACCTAAGGGCAAACATTCAGTACTTC. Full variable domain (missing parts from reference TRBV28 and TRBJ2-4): DVKVTQSSRYLVKRTGEKVFLECVQDMDHENMFWYRQDPGLGLRLIYFSYDVKMKEKGDIPEGYSVSREKKERFSLILESASTNQTSMYLCASRERGDLRANIQYFGAGTRLSVL.

In DNA, the CDR3 is TGTGCCAGCAGCTTAGATAGGGGGAGCGGAGTGGGGTCCAATGAGCAGTTCTTC. As protein: CASSLDRGSGVGSNEQFF. The V gene is TRBV7-2, the J gene TRBJ2-1, with D perhaps matching TRBD1 (6 bases). This CDR3 is built from 18 residues. The germline V and J ends were trimmed by 1 base and 6 bases, with 22 bases remaining between them. Germline values: CDR1 SGHTA, CDR2 FQGNSA.

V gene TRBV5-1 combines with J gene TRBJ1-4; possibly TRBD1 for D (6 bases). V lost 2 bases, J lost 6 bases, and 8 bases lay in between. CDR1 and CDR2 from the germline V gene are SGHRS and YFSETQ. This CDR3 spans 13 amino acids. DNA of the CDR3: TGCGCCAGCAGCTTCAACAGGGATGAAAAACTGTTTTTT. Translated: CASSFNRDEKLFF.

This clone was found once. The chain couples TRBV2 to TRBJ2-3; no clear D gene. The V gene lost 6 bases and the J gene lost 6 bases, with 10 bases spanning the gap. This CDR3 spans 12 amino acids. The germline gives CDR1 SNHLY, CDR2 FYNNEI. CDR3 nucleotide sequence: TGTGCCAGCAGCTTAACAGCCGATACGCAGTATTTT. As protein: CASSLTADTQYF.

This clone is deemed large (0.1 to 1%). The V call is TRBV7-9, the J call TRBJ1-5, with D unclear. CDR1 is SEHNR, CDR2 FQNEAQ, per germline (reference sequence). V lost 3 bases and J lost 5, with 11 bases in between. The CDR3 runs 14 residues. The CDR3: CASSFTGRDQPQHF. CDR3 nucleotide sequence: TGTGCCAGCAGCTTCACCGGACGGGATCAGCCCCAGCATTTT.

The CDR3 sequence: CASSATGNLYGYTF. The CDR3 region has the DNA TGTGCCAGCAGCGCAACCGGGAACCTCTATGGCTACACCTTC. This sequence joins TRBV11-2 and TRBJ1-2; D is undetermined. V lost 5 bases, J lost 4 bases, and 14 bases lay in between. The CDR3 spans 14 residues. CDR1 is SGHAT, CDR2 FQNNGV, per germline.